One and the same sample provided the 22 T cell receptor beta chains below, sequenced in a study of breast tumors, draining lymph nodes, adjacent tissues. One entry per CDR3 protein results from TCRdb running MiXCR on the multiplex PCR reads. This sample has 70,000 or so distinct CDR3 sequences; approximately 47% occur once, and the top ten carry about 8%. Sequencing used breast tumor tissue. These receptors were collected from a female donor with breast cancer. Some clones in this sample may be carry-over from other donors' samples.

About this clonotype: Lacking the conserved final phenylalanine or tryptophan, this CDR3 likely reflects a read error. The chain employs TRBV15 and TRBJ2-2; 9 positions match TRBD1. Germline V lookup: CDR1 LNHNV, CDR2 YYDKDF (reference sequence). The V and J ends lost 0 bases and 2 bases, in that order; junction bases with no gene match: 10. CDR3 length equals 19 residues. The DNA for the CDR3 is TGTGCCACCAGCAGAGACCGGACAGGGGCGCCCCCAAACACCGGGGAGCTGTTTCTT. Translated, it gives CATSRDRTGAPPNTGELFL.

In this sample, this clonotype turned up many times. V and J are TRBV6-1 and TRBJ1-2; D may be TRBD1 (5 bases). V gave up 1 base and J gave up 3 bases, with 9 bases separating them. Germline CDR1 MNHNS, CDR2 SASEGT. The CDR3 runs 14 residues. CDR3 nucleotides: TGTGCCAGCAGTGAAGTTCAGGGAGACTATGGCTACACCTTC. This codes for CASSEVQGDYGYTF.

For this clonotype: A read error is possible here, since a much larger clone lies one base away. The chain is built from TRBV20-1 and TRBJ2-7; a weak D match, TRBD2 (9 bases). The V gene's germline CDR1 is DFQATT and CDR2 SNEGSKA (reference sequence). This CDR3 has 15 amino acids. The ends were cut back, 6 bases at V and 2 bases at J, with 20 bases in the middle. DNA for the CDR3: TGCAGTGCACAGAGGGACAGGACTAGCGCCTACGAGCAGTACTTC. Translation gives CSAQRDRTSAYEQYF.

V is TRBV30 and J is TRBJ1-5; unclear D gene. The V gene's germline CDR1 is GTSNPN and CDR2 SVGIG (reference sequence). The V gene lost 0 bases and the J gene lost 6 bases, with 9 bases spanning the gap. The CDR3 sequence is 13 residues long. The DNA of the CDR3 is TGTGCCTGGAGTGTAAAAGGACTTCAGCCCCAGCATTTT. Its protein is CAWSVKGLQPQHF.

At least ten counts were recorded for this clonotype. The CDR3 loop reads CASSPMRGKGTDTQYF. The CDR3 DNA reads TGTGCCAGCAGTCCGATGAGAGGGAAAGGGACAGATACGCAGTATTTT. The chain recombines TRBV6-2 or TRBV6-3 with TRBJ2-3, with D perhaps TRBD2 (5 bases). Germline CDR1 reads MNHEY; CDR2 reads SVGEGT. The CDR3 has 16 amino acids. V lost 5 bases, J lost 3 bases, and 18 bases lay in between.

In this sample, this clonotype turned up a few times. The CDR3 here is CSARSDGNTEAFF. The CDR3 DNA reads as TGCAGTGCTAGGTCGGACGGGAACACTGAAGCTTTCTTT. V gene TRBV20-1 combines with J gene TRBJ1-1; D ambiguous. The germline CDR1 and CDR2 sequences are DFQATT and SNEGSKA (reference sequence). CDR3 length: 13 residues. Trimming cost V 3 bases and J 1 base, with 9 bases left between them.

The chain is built from TRBV25-1 and TRBJ1-2; maybe TRBD1 (5 bases). Trimming cost V 6 bases and J 12 bases, with 14 bases left between them. The V gene's germline CDR1 is MGHDK and CDR2 SYGVNS. The CDR3 contains 11 residues. The CDR3 loop is CASRDGGVDTF. DNA for the CDR3: TGTGCCAGCAGAGATGGGGGGGTGGACACCTTC.

This clonotype was counted ten times or more. This may be a read error, as it is one base from a much larger clone. The V gene is TRBV20-1, the J gene TRBJ2-7; maybe TRBD2 (6 bases). Germline CDR1 is DFQATT and CDR2 is SNEGSKA (reference sequence). Trimming removed 6 bases from V and 6 bases from J, with 21 bases in between. This CDR3 has 14 residues. CDR3 residues: CSARGDWPASEQYF. The CDR3 DNA reads as TGCAGTGCCCGAGGGGACTGGCCGGCCTCCGAGCAGTACTTC.

Comments on this clonotype: An end of the junction does not agree with germline; a read error may underlie this. The chain has TRBV19 and TRBJ2-2; 13 nucleotides line up with TRBD2. CDR3 size: 17 residues. Per the germline V gene, CDR1 is LNHDA and CDR2 is SQIVND (reference sequence). The CDR3 DNA follows: TGTGCCAGTAGTGGAGGACTAGCGGGAGTCGGCACCGGGGGGCTGTTTTTT. Amino acids: CASSGGLAGVGTGGLFF.

This rearrangement joins TRBV12-3 or TRBV12-4 to TRBJ2-1, with 8 nucleotides matching TRBD2. Trimming removed 5 bases from V and 3 bases from J; junction bases left unmatched: 18. This CDR3 spans 19 amino acids. The CDR3 loop reads CASSDNRDSSGRNYNEQFF. In nucleotides, the CDR3 is TGTGCCAGCAGTGACAACAGAGATTCGAGCGGGAGAAACTACAATGAGCAGTTCTTC.

The chain is built from TRBV20-1 and TRBJ2-3, with a weak D call TRBD2 (5 bases). In germline, CDR1 is DFQATT, CDR2 SNEGSKA (reference sequence). This CDR3 contains 14 residues. Trimming pared 2 bases from V and 5 bases from J, leaving 14 bases between. The CDR3 reads CSARLPGTLDTQYF. CDR3 sequence (DNA): TGCAGTGCTAGATTACCGGGAACATTAGATACGCAGTATTTT.

The rearrangement joins TRBV9 to TRBJ1-2, with D perhaps TRBD1 (6 bases). Deletions cut 4 bases from V and 7 bases from J, with 26 bases between. CDR3 size: 17 residues. The germline CDR1 and CDR2 sequences are SGDLS and YYNGEE. The CDR3 reads CASSIDSTDRFGAGYTF. The CDR3 bases are TGTGCCAGCAGCATAGACTCCACGGACAGATTTGGGGCTGGCTACACCTTC.

The chain recombines TRBV20-1 with TRBJ2-7, with 11 bases fitting TRBD2. Germline-derived CDR1 and CDR2 are DFQATT and SNEGSKA (reference sequence). The V gene end was trimmed by 5 bases and the J gene end by 2 bases; junction bases not matched to a gene: 5. The CDR3 is 14 residues long. CDR3 protein: CSAFSGLAAYEQYF. The CDR3 DNA is TGCAGTGCTTTTTCGGGACTAGCGGCCTACGAGCAGTACTTC.

The chain is built from TRBV29-1 and TRBJ1-2; D might be TRBD1 (5 bases). The germline V and J ends were trimmed by 8 bases and 4 bases, with 11 bases remaining between them. This CDR3 contains 11 residues. From germline, CDR1 is SQVTM and CDR2 ANQGSEA. CDR3 nucleotide sequence: TGCAGCTCGGGACGGATCTATGGCTACACCTTC. The encoded protein is CSSGRIYGYTF.

V usage is TRBV19 and J usage is TRBJ1-5; 7 bases align to TRBD1. This CDR3 contains 15 residues. The V gene end was trimmed by 4 bases and the J gene end by 6 bases; junction bases not matched to a gene: 9. Germline V CDR1 and CDR2: LNHDA, SQIVND (reference sequence). The DNA for the CDR3 is TGTGCCAGTAGTAGACGACAGGGTTTTGGTCAGCCCCAGCATTTT. Its translation: CASSRRQGFGQPQHF.

The count of this clonotype is one. V and J are TRBV7-8 and TRBJ2-3, with D unresolved. Trimming shortened V by 1 base and J by 4 bases, and 9 bases separated the two germline ends. The CDR3 loop spans 14 amino acids. Germline assignment: CDR1 SGHVS and CDR2 FQNEAQ. CDR3: CASSLDGNPDTQYF. The CDR3 nucleotides read TGTGCCAGCAGCTTAGATGGGAATCCAGATACGCAGTATTTT.

This chain links TRBV2 with TRBJ2-3, with TRBD2 identical over 7 bases. The trim removed 6 bases at V and 0 bases at J, leaving 9 bases unmatched. CDR3 size: 16 residues. The germline CDR1 and CDR2 sequences are SNHLY and FYNNEI. CDR3 loop: CASSVGASGSTDTQYF. CDR3 DNA sequence: TGTGCCAGCAGCGTCGGGGCTAGCGGAAGCACAGATACGCAGTATTTT.

Relative to its sample, this clonotype is medium-sized (0.01 to 0.1%). The chain employs TRBV9 and TRBJ2-5; 8 nucleotides line up with TRBD1. The V and J ends lost 3 bases and 5 bases, in that order; junction bases with no gene match: 6. Germline V gives CDR1 SGDLS, CDR2 YYNGEE. The CDR3 length is 14 residues. Here the CDR3 DNA reads TGTGCCAGCAGCGGAGGGTACAGGGGGGAGACCCAGTACTTC. This codes for CASSGGYRGETQYF.

This clonotype was counted ten times or more. This chain links TRBV14 with TRBJ2-1, with D hard to call. The length of the CDR3 is 16 residues. Germline CDR1 and CDR2: SGHDN and FVKESK. Between the trimmed V and J ends, which lost 4 bases and 2 bases, there was a span of 15 bases. The chain's CDR3 is CASSLPGFSAYNEQFF. CDR3 DNA: TGTGCCAGCAGCCTCCCTGGGTTTTCAGCCTACAATGAGCAGTTCTTC.

Many counts were recorded for this clonotype. V is TRBV9 and J is TRBJ1-2, with D perhaps TRBD1 (5 bases). Per the germline V gene, CDR1 is SGDLS and CDR2 is YYNGEE. This CDR3 comprises 15 residues. V lost 3 bases to trimming and J lost 8 bases, with 20 bases between them. CDR3 residues: CASSDIPGPGTGYTF. CDR3 sequence (DNA): TGTGCCAGCAGCGATATTCCGGGACCAGGCACGGGCTACACCTTC.

This clonotype was recorded at least ten times. The chain links TRBV25-1 to TRBJ1-2; D uncertain. This CDR3 contains 11 residues. V lost 5 bases and J lost 4, with 5 bases in between. Germline loops: CDR1 MGHDK, CDR2 SYGVNS. CDR3 nucleotide sequence: TGTGCCAGCAGTAAGGGCTATGGCTACACCTTC. It codes for CASSKGYGYTF.

This clonotype was observed many times. The chain employs TRBV27 and TRBJ2-7; the D is unclear. This CDR3 has 15 amino acids. The V and J ends lost 3 bases and 0 bases respectively, with 12 bases between them. Per germline, CDR1 MNHEY and CDR2 SMNVEV (reference sequence). CDR3 sequence: CASSFGDPSSYEQYF. DNA for the CDR3: TGTGCCAGCAGTTTCGGTGACCCCAGCTCCTACGAGCAGTACTTC.